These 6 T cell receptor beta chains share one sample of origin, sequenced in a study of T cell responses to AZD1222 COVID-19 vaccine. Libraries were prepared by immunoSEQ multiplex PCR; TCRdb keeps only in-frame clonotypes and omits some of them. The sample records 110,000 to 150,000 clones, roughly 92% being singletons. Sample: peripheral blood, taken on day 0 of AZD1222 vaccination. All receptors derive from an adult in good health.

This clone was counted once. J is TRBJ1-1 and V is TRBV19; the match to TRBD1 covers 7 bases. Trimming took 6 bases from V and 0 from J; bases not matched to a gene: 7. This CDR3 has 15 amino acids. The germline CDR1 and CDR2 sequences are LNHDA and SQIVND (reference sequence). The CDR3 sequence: CASSFNRGVNTEAFF. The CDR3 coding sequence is TGTGCCAGTAGCTTCAACAGGGGTGTGAACACTGAAGCTTTCTTT. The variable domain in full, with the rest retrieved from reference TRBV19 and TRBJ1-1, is DGGITQSPKYLFRKEGQNVTLSCEQNLNHDAMYWYRQDPGQGLRLIYYSQIVNDFQKGDIAEGYSVSREKKESFPLTVTSAQKNPTAFYLCASSFNRGVNTEAFFGQGTRLTVV.

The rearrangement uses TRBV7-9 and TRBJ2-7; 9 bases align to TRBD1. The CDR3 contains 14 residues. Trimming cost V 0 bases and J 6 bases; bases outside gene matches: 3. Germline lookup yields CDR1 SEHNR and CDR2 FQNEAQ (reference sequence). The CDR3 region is CASSLAGTGSEQYF. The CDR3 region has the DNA TGTGCCAGCAGCTTAGCCGGGACAGGGAGCGAGCAGTACTTC.

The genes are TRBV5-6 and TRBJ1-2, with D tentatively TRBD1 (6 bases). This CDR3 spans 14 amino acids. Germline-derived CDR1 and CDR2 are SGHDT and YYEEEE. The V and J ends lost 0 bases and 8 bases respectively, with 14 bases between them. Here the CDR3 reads CASSLASGAIGYTF. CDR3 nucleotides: TGTGCCAGCAGCTTGGCTTCGGGGGCTATCGGCTACACCTTC.

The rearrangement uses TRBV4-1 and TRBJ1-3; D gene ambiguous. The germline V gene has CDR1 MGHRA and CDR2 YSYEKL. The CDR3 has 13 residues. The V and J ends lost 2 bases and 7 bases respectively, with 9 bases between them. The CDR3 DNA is TGCGCCAGCAGCCAAATTCTGGGGAACACCATATATTTT. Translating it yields CASSQILGNTIYF.

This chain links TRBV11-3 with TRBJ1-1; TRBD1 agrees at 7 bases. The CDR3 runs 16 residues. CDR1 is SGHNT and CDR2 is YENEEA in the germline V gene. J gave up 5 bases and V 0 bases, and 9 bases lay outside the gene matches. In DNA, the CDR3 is TGTGCCAGCAGCTTAGATCCGAGACAGGGAAAAACTGAAGCTTTCTTT. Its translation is CASSLDPRQGKTEAFF.

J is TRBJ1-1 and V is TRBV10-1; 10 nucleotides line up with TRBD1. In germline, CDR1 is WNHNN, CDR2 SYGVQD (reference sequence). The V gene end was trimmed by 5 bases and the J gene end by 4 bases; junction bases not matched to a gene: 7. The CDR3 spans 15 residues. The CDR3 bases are TGCGCCAGCAGTAAGGCGGGACAGGGGATCACTGAAGCTTTCTTT. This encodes CASSKAGQGITEAFF.